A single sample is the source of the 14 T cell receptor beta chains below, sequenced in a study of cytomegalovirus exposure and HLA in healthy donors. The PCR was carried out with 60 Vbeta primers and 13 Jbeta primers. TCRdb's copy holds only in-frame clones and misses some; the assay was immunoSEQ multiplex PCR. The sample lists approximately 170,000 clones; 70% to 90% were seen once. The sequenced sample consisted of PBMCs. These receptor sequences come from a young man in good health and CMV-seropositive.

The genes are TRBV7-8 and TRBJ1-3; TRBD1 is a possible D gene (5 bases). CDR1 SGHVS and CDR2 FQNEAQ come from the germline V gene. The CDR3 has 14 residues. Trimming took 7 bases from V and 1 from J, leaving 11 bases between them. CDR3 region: CASNRGGSGNTIYF. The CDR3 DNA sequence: TGTGCCAGCAACCGTGGGGGGTCTGGAAACACCATATATTTT.

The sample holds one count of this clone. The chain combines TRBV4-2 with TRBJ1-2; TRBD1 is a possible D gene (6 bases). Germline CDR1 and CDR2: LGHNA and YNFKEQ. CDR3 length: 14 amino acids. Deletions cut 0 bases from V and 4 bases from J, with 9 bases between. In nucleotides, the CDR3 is TGTGCCAGCAGCCAAGATCTGGGGGCCTATGGCTACACCTTC. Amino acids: CASSQDLGAYGYTF.

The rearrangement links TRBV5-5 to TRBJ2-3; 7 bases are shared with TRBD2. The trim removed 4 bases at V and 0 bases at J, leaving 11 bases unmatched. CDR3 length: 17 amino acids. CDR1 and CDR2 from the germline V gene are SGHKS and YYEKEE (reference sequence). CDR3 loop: CASSTPGLPTSTDTQYF. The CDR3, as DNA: TGTGCCAGCAGCACACCGGGACTACCCACTAGCACAGATACGCAGTATTTT.

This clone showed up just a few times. The CDR3 loop reads CATGPTGDSNQPQHF. For the CDR3, the DNA is TGTGCCACAGGACCGACAGGAGATAGCAATCAGCCCCAGCATTTT. This chain connects TRBV10-3 to TRBJ1-5, with D possibly being TRBD1 (6 bases). Germline V gene sequence: CDR1 ENHRY, CDR2 SYGVKD. The CDR3 is 15 amino acids. Trimming cost V 10 bases and J 0 bases, with 16 bases left between them.

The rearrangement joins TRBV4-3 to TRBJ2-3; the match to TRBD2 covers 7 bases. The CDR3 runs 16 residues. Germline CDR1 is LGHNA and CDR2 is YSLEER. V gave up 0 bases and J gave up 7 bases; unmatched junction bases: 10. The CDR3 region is CASSQDAGEIFNTQYF. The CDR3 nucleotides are TGCGCCAGCAGCCAAGATGCGGGAGAAATTTTTAATACGCAGTATTTT.

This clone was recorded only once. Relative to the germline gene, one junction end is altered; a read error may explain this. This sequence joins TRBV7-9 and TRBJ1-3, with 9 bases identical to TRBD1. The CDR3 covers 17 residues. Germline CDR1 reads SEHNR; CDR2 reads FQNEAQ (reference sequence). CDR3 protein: CASSKLRDRAAGNTMYF. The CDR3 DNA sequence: TGTGCCAGCAGCAAACTCCGGGACAGGGCTGCAGGAAACACCATGTATTTT.

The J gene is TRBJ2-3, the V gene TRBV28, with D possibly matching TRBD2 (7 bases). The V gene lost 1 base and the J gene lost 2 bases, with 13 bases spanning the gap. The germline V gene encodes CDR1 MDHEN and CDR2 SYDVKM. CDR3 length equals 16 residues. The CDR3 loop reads CASSLFRGAFTDTQYF. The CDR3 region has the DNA TGTGCCAGCAGTTTATTCCGGGGGGCGTTCACAGATACGCAGTATTTT.

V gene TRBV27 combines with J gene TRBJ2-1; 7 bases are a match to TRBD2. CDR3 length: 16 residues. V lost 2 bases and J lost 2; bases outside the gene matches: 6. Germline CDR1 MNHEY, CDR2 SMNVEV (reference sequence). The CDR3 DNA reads TGTGCCAGCAGTTTAATCCTAGCGGATGCCTACAATGAGCAGTTCTTC. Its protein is CASSLILADAYNEQFF.

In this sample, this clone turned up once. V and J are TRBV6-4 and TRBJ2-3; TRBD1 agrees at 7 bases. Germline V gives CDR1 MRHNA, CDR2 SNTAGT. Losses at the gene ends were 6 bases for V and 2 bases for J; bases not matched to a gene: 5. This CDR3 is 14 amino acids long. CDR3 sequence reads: CASRRDSNTDTQYF. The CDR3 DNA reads TGTGCCAGCAGACGGGACAGTAACACAGATACGCAGTATTTT.

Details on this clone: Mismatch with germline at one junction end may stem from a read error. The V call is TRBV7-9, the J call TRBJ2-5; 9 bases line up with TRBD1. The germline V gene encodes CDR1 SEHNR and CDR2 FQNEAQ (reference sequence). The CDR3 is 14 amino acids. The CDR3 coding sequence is TGTTCCAGCAGCTTGACAGGGGGAAGGGAGACCCAGTACTTC. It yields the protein CSSSLTGGRETQYF.

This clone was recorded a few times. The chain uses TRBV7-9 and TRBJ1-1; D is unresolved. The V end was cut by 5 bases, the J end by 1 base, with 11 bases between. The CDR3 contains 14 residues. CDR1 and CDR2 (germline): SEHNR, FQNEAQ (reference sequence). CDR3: CASSTRGRNTEAFF. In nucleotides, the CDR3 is TGTGCCAGCAGCACCCGAGGCCGGAACACTGAAGCTTTCTTT.

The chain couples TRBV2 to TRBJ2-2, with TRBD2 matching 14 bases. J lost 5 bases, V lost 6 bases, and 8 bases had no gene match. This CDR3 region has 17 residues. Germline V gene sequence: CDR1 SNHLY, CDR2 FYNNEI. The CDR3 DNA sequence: TGTGCCAGCAGGGGACTAGCGGGAGTACTCGGAACCGGGGAGCTGTTTTTT. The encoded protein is CASRGLAGVLGTGELFF. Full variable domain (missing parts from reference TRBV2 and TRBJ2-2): EPEVTQTPSHQVTQMGQEVILRCVPISNHLYFYWYRQILGQKVEFLVSFYNNEISEKSEIFDDQFSVERPDGSNFTLKIRSTKLEDSAMYFCASRGLAGVLGTGELFFGEGSRLTVL.

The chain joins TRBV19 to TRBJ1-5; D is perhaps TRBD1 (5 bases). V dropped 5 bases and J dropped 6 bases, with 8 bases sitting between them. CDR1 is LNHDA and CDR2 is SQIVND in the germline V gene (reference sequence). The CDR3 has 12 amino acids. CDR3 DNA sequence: TGTGCCAGTAGTGAAGGGGTTCAGCCCCAGCATTTT. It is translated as CASSEGVQPQHF. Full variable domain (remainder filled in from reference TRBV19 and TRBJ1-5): DGGITQSPKYLFRKEGQNVTLSCEQNLNHDAMYWYRQDPGQGLRLIYYSQIVNDFQKGDIAEGYSVSREKKESFPLTVTSAQKNPTAFYLCASSEGVQPQHFGDGTRLSIL.

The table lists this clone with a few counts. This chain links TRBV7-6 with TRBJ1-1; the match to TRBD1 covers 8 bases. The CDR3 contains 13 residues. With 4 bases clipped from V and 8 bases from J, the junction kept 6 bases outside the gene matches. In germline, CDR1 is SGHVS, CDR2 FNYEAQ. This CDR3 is CASSYQGAQEAFF. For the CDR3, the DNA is TGTGCCAGCAGCTACCAGGGGGCTCAAGAAGCTTTCTTT.